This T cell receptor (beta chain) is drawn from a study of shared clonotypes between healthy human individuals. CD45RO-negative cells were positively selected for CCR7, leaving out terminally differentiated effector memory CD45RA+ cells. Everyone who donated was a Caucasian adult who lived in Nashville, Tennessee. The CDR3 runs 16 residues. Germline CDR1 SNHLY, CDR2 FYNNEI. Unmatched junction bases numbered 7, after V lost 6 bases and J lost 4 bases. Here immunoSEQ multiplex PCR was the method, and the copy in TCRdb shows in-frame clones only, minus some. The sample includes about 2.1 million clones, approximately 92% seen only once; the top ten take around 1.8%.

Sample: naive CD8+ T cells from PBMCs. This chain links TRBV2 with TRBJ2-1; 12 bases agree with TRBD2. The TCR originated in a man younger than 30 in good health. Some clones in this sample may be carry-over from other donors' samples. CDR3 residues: CASREPLAGGYNEQFF. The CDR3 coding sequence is TGTGCCAGCAGAGAACCTCTAGCGGGAGGGTACAATGAGCAGTTCTTC.